These 2 T cell receptor beta chains were all obtained from the same sample, sequenced in a study of tumor and adjacent non-tumor tissue in lung cancer. TCRbeta libraries were built with three rounds of nested PCR, modified from ARM-PCR. One entry per CDR3 protein, called by TCRdb with MiXCR from the multiplex PCR reads. This table holds 90,000 to 130,000 distinct CDR3 sequences, over 75% found once. No cell sorting was done before RNA was extracted from the tissue. Sequenced input: lung tumor tissue. These receptors were obtained from a man aged 70 or older with non-small cell lung cancer.

J is TRBJ1-6 and V is TRBV4-2; D is unresolved. This CDR3 comprises 15 residues. Trimming removed 2 bases from V and 10 bases from J, with 15 bases in between. Germline V CDR1 and CDR2: LGHNA, YNFKEQ. CDR3 loop: CASSQLSGKGSPLHF. The CDR3 DNA reads as TGTGCCAGCAGCCAATTATCCGGAAAGGGCTCACCCCTCCACTTT.

Remarks on this clonotype: A read error may produce the germline difference seen at one junction end. J is TRBJ1-1 and V is TRBV12-3 or TRBV12-4; TRBD1 is a possible D gene (6 bases). The CDR3 spans 12 residues. CDR3 sequence reads: CTSKGRDTEGFF. CDR3 sequence (DNA): TGTACCAGCAAGGGAAGGGACACTGAAGGTTTCTTT.